This TCR beta chain was identified in a study of blood T cell repertoires in COVID-19. TCRdb keeps only in-frame clones here, not all; method: immunoSEQ multiplex PCR. The table shows fewer than 250,000 clones, with around nine tenths occurring only once. J was trimmed by 2 bases and V by 1 base; bases with no gene match: 2. Germline V CDR1 and CDR2: SGHDN, FVKESK. There are 16 residues in the CDR3. Sequenced material: peripheral blood. This clonotype was obtained from a woman aged 55 to 70 with acute or convalescent COVID-19. This chain connects TRBV14 to TRBJ2-2; TRBD2 matches 9 bases. The CDR3 DNA reads TGTGCCAGCAGCCAAGTTAGCGGGAGCAACACCGGGGAGCTGTTTTTT. This encodes CASSQVSGSNTGELFF.